Presented here are 21 T cell receptor beta chains from one specimen sequenced in a study of identical twins. TCRdb recomputed calls from the 5' RACE reads with MiXCR, one row per CDR3 protein. Counted here are roughly 630,000 distinct CDR3 sequences, roughly 6.6% occurring once; the ten biggest clones make up less than 2%. These records were also assigned to another study, of yellow fever vaccine responses in identical twins.

Specimen: PBMCs. The receptors here all came from a woman between 18 and 29 years old in good health.

This clonotype was seen a few times. The chain is built from TRBV18 and TRBJ1-5; 7 nucleotides match TRBD1. This CDR3 is built from 14 residues. V lost 6 bases, J lost 4 bases, and 6 bases stayed unmatched. Germline values: CDR1 KGHSH, CDR2 LQKENI. CDR3 DNA: TGTGCCAGCTCCCGCCGGGACAGAAATCAGCCCCAGCATTTT. Translating gives CASSRRDRNQPQHF.

This chain connects TRBV27 to TRBJ1-5; no clear D. V was cut by 2 bases and J by 1 base, with 9 bases left in between. Per the germline V gene, CDR1 is MNHEY and CDR2 is SMNVEV (reference sequence). This CDR3 has 15 residues. This chain's CDR3 is CASSLVYSSNQPQHF. The CDR3 DNA is TGTGCCAGCAGTTTAGTATATTCCAGCAATCAGCCCCAGCATTTT.

This clonotype was found many times. This chain links TRBV27 with TRBJ1-2; 12 nucleotides match TRBD1. V gave up 3 bases and J gave up 0 bases; unmatched junction bases: 8. Germline assignment: CDR1 MNHEY and CDR2 SMNVEV (reference sequence). This CDR3 contains 18 residues. The CDR3 loop reads CASSFLGTGGVTNYGYTF. CDR3 DNA sequence: TGTGCCAGCAGTTTTCTCGGGACAGGGGGCGTAACTAACTATGGCTACACCTTC.

In its sample, this clonotype was seen many times. The chain couples TRBV4-2 to TRBJ2-1, with 9 positions matching TRBD2. Trimming cost V 1 base and J 5 bases; bases outside gene matches: 6. The CDR3 has 16 amino acids. Germline CDR1 LGHNA, CDR2 YNFKEQ. The CDR3 loop reads CASSQVNRLADNEQFF. Here the CDR3 DNA reads TGTGCCAGCAGCCAAGTAAACCGACTAGCGGACAATGAGCAGTTCTTC.

The V gene is TRBV7-9, the J gene TRBJ2-7, with a weak D call TRBD2 (6 bases). Germline CDR1 is SEHNR and CDR2 is FQNEAQ (reference sequence). V was shortened by 5 bases and J by 4 bases, with 18 bases between the two germline ends. The CDR3 extends over 15 amino acids. The DNA of the CDR3 is TGTGCCAGCAGCCTCTTGACGGGGGACGCGTACGAGCAGTACGTC. It specifies CASSLLTGDAYEQYV.

The sample holds a few counts of this clonotype. This chain uses TRBV2 with TRBJ2-5, with TRBD1 as a possible D gene (5 bases). CDR1 is SNHLY and CDR2 is FYNNEI in the germline V gene. The CDR3 length is 15 residues. Deletions cut 6 bases from V and 3 bases from J, with 17 bases between. The CDR3 sequence: CASSRGMDTEETQYF. The CDR3 nucleotides read TGTGCCAGCAGCCGCGGTATGGACACCGAAGAGACCCAGTACTTC.

This clonotype appeared a few times. A much larger clone lies a single base off, so this may be a read error. The chain employs TRBV12-3 or TRBV12-4 and TRBJ2-1; 14 bases match TRBD2. The CDR3 totals 18 residues. The CDR3 region has the DNA TGTACCAGCAGTTTAGGACTAGCGGGGGGTAGTATGTACAATGAGCAGTTCTTC. Its protein is CTSSLGLAGGSMYNEQFF.

This clonotype was picked up many times. The chain combines TRBV29-1 with TRBJ2-7; D gene uncertain. The CDR3 has 12 residues. Germline V gene lookup returns CDR1 SQVTM and CDR2 ANQGSEA. V lost 7 bases to trimming and J lost 6 bases, with 16 bases between them. CDR3 in DNA: TGCAGCGCCGGGTCGGGTTGGGGCGAGCAGTACTTC. Its protein product is CSAGSGWGEQYF.

The J gene is TRBJ2-1, the V gene TRBV3-1, with TRBD2 identical over 14 bases. CDR3 length equals 18 residues. V shed 0 bases and J 1 base; nucleotides not matched to a gene: 2. Germline loops: CDR1 LGHDT, CDR2 YNNKEL (reference sequence). The CDR3 protein is CASSQEGLAGVSYNEQFF. CDR3 in DNA: TGTGCCAGCAGCCAAGAGGGACTAGCGGGAGTGTCCTACAATGAGCAGTTCTTC.

V and J are TRBV5-1 and TRBJ2-1, with 10 bases lining up with TRBD1. This CDR3 is built from 21 residues. CDR1 and CDR2 (germline): SGHRS, YFSETQ. J gave up 0 bases and V 3 bases, and 18 bases lay outside the gene matches. The CDR3 reads CASSSRGPGQGYQSSYNEQFF. The CDR3, as DNA: TGCGCCAGCAGCTCGAGGGGGCCGGGACAGGGGTATCAAAGCTCCTACAATGAGCAGTTCTTC.

This clonotype was observed at least ten times. CDR3 nucleotide sequence: TGTGCCATCGGGGACAGGGTAGGATCCTACAATGAGCAGTTCTTC. Its protein product is CAIGDRVGSYNEQFF. The genes are TRBV10-3 and TRBJ2-1; 9 nucleotides agree with TRBD1. The CDR3 sequence is 15 residues long. CDR1 is ENHRY, CDR2 SYGVKD, per germline. Unmatched junction bases numbered 6, after V lost 8 bases and J lost 1 base.

This clonotype was counted many times. This chain joins TRBV6-5 and TRBJ2-2; D not resolved. V was clipped by 2 bases and J by 2 bases, with 9 bases between them. There are 15 residues in the CDR3. Germline CDR1 is MNHEY and CDR2 is SVGAGI. The CDR3 reads CASSYRAYNTGELFF. Written as DNA, the CDR3 is TGTGCCAGCAGTTACAGGGCTTACAACACCGGGGAGCTGTTTTTT.

This clonotype occurred a few times. The V call is TRBV7-9, the J call TRBJ2-2; TRBD1 matches 9 bases. This CDR3 spans 16 amino acids. Per germline, CDR1 SEHNR and CDR2 FQNEAQ (reference sequence). V was clipped by 5 bases and J by 6 bases; unmatched bases: 10. The CDR3 is CASSKPPGQGAGELFF. CDR3 in DNA: TGTGCCAGCAGCAAACCACCGGGACAGGGCGCCGGGGAGCTGTTTTTT.

Many counts were recorded for this clonotype. Written as DNA, the CDR3 is TGTGCCAGCAGCAAACCTCCGGGACTAGCGGGAAAGTACGAGCAGTACGTC. Protein sequence: CASSKPPGLAGKYEQYV. The V call is TRBV28, the J call TRBJ2-7; TRBD2 agrees at 13 bases. With 6 bases clipped from V and 4 bases from J, the junction kept 12 bases outside the gene matches. This CDR3 has 17 amino acids. Germline values: CDR1 MDHEN, CDR2 SYDVKM.

This clonotype was seen only a few times. DNA of the CDR3: TGTGCCAGCAGTTTTGGGGACAGGGTTAATGAGCAGTTCTTC. Amino acids: CASSFGDRVNEQFF. This chain joins TRBV28 and TRBJ2-1, with TRBD1 matching 9 bases. V lost 3 bases to trimming and J lost 7 bases; unmatched junction nucleotides: 4. Germline V gene sequence: CDR1 MDHEN, CDR2 SYDVKM. The CDR3 extends over 14 amino acids.

This chain joins TRBV12-3 or TRBV12-4 and TRBJ1-1, with 9 bases lining up with TRBD1. This CDR3 comprises 15 residues. Trimming at V came to 5 bases and at J to 4 bases, leaving 8 bases not matched to a gene. The CDR3 region has the DNA TGTGCCAGCAGTCCCCGTCCGACAGGGGGCACTGAAGCTTTCTTT. Protein sequence: CASSPRPTGGTEAFF.

This clonotype has a handful of counts. The rearrangement links TRBV6-1 to TRBJ2-2; TRBD1 aligns across 8 bases. The V segment lost 5 bases and the J segment 4 bases; nucleotides outside the gene matches: 3. Per germline, CDR1 MNHNS and CDR2 SASEGT. The CDR3 spans 14 residues. The CDR3: CASSTDRATGELFF. As DNA, the CDR3 is TGTGCCAGCAGTACGGACAGGGCCACCGGGGAGCTGTTTTTT.

Only a few counts were recorded for this clonotype. V and J are TRBV6-1 and TRBJ1-3; D might be TRBD1 (6 bases). Germline V gene data show CDR1 as MNHNS and CDR2 as SASEGT. Trimming removed 8 bases at V and 1 base at J, with 12 bases between. The CDR3 extends over 14 amino acids. CDR3 coding DNA: TGTGCCAGCCTCAGGGGAGGGTCTGGAAACACCATATATTTT. Translation: CASLRGGSGNTIYF.

This clonotype showed up just a few times. This rearrangement joins TRBV2 to TRBJ2-1; perhaps TRBD2 as D (6 bases). The V and J ends lost 9 bases and 4 bases respectively, with 16 bases between them. The CDR3 contains 14 residues. From germline, CDR1 is SNHLY and CDR2 FYNNEI. This chain's CDR3 is CARDSSARYNEQFF. The CDR3 nucleotides are TGTGCCAGGGACTCTAGCGCCCGATACAATGAGCAGTTCTTC.

This clonotype was detected ten times or more. The J gene is TRBJ1-6, the V gene TRBV5-1; TRBD1 agrees at 10 bases. The trim removed 3 bases at V and 9 bases at J, leaving 6 bases unmatched. Germline values: CDR1 SGHRS, CDR2 YFSETQ. The CDR3 has 15 residues. In DNA, the CDR3 is TGCGCCAGCAGCTCCGGGACAGGGGCGGGTTCACCCCTCCACTTT. Its protein is CASSSGTGAGSPLHF.

This clonotype occurred many times. V gene TRBV3-1 combines with J gene TRBJ2-1; D ambiguous. V was trimmed by 0 bases and J by 5 bases, leaving 11 bases between them. The CDR3 is made up of 15 amino acids. The germline V gene encodes CDR1 LGHDT and CDR2 YNNKEL (reference sequence). CDR3 sequence reads: CASSQDVEKDNEQFF. CDR3 sequence (DNA): TGTGCCAGCAGCCAAGATGTGGAGAAGGACAATGAGCAGTTCTTC.